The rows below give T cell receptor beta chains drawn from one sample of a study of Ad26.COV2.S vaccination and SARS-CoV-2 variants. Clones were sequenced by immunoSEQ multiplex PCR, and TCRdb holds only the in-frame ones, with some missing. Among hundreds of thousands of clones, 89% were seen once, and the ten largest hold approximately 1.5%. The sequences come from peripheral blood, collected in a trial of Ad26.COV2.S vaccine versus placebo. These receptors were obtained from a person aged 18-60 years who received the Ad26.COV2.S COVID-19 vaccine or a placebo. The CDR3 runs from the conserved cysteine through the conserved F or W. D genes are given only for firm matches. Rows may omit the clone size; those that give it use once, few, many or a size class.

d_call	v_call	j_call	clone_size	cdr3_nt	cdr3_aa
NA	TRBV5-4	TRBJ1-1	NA	TGTGCCAGCAGCTTGGGGACGGGGGAAGGGGCTTTCTTT	CASSLGTGEGAFF
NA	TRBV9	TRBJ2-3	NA	TGTGCCAGCAGCTACGGGTCTGGTATCGGCGCAGATACGCAGTATTTT	CASSYGSGIGADTQYF
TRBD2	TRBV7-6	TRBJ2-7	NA	TGTGCCAGCAGCCCATCGTGGACTAGCGGGAGGGGCTACGAGCAGTACTTC	CASSPSWTSGRGYEQYF
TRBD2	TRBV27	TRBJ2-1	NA	TGTGCCAGCAGTCCCCGGACTAGCGGGAGGAACTACAATGAGCAGTTCTTC	CASSPRTSGRNYNEQFF
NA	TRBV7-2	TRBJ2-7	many	TGTGCCAGCAGCTTAGCCGGGGCGGGGTACGAGCAGTACTTC	CASSLAGAGYEQYF
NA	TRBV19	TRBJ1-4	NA	TGTGCCATCGCGACCCCCGGGGGAAAACTGTTTTTT	CAIATPGGKLFF
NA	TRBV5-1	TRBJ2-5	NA	TGCGCCAGCAGCTTGGTTGGTCCTGGGGAGACCCAGTACTTC	CASSLVGPGETQYF
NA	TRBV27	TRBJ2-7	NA	TGTGCCAGCAGTTTATGGGGGCCTAGGGACGAGCAGTACTTC	CASSLWGPRDEQYF
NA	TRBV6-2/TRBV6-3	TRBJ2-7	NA	TGTGCCAGCAGTCTGAGCTTCTACGAGCAGTACTTC	CASSLSFYEQYF
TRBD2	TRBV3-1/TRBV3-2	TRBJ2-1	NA	TGTGCCAGCAGCCAAGTAGGCGGGACTAGCGGGAGTAATGAGCAGTTCTTC	CASSQVGGTSGSNEQFF
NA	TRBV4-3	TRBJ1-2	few	TGCGCCAGCAACTACGGAAGGGGCAGCTCTAACTATGGCTACACCTTC	CASNYGRGSSNYGYTF
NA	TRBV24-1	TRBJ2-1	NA	TGTGCCACCAGTGAGTTTAGCGGAGACAATGAGCAGTTCTTC	CATSEFSGDNEQFF
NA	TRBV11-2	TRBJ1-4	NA	TGTGCCAGCGGAAAACAGGGTCTGGGAGAAAAACTGTTTTTT	CASGKQGLGEKLFF
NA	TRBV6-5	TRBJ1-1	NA	TGTGCCAGCAGAACATCGGGGGCCGTGAACACTGAAGCTTTCTTT	CASRTSGAVNTEAFF
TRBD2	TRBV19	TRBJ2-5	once	TGTGCCAGTAGTGCCCCGGGACTAGGAGGAGAGACCCAGTACTTC	CASSAPGLGGETQYF
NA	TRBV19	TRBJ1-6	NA	TGTGCCAGTAGTATGCAAAAGAGCTCCTATAATTCACCCCTCCACTTT	CASSMQKSSYNSPLHF
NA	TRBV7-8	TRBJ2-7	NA	TGTGCCAGCAGCTTAGATCTCTACGAGCAGTACTTC	CASSLDLYEQYF
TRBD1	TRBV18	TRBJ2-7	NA	TGTGCCAGCTCACCATCCGGGCCGTGGGACAGCGTTGAGTACTTC	CASSPSGPWDSVEYF
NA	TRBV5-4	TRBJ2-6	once	TGTGCCAGCAGCTTGGGTACAATTGGGGCCAACGTCCTGACTTTC	CASSLGTIGANVLTF
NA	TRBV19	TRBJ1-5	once	TGTGCCAGTAGTATAATCCCAGGCAATCAGCCCCAGCATTTT	CASSIIPGNQPQHF
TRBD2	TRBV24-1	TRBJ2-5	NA	TGTGCCACCAGTGATTCCGGGACTAGCGGAAAAGGAGGAGAGACCCAGTACTTC	CATSDSGTSGKGGETQYF
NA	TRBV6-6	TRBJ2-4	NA	TGTGCCAGCTGGGCTAGCTCAAACATTCAGTACTTC	CASWASSNIQYF
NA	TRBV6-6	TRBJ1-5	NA	TGTGCCAGCAGGGCGTTGGCGGGGCAGCCCCAGCATTTT	CASRALAGQPQHF
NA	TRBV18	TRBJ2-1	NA	TGTGCCAGCTCACCCTCCCTAGGAGATTACAATGAGCAGTTCTTC	CASSPSLGDYNEQFF
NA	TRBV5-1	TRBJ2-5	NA	TGCGCCAGCAGCTTGTCGGCTAGCGCCCAAGAGACCCAGTACTTC	CASSLSASAQETQYF
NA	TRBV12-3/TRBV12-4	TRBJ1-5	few	TGTGCCAGCAGCCCGACAGGTCAGCAGCCCCAGCATTTT	CASSPTGQQPQHF
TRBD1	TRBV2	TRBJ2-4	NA	TGTGCCAGCAGTGAGGGGGACAGATGGAAAAACATTCAGTACTTC	CASSEGDRWKNIQYF
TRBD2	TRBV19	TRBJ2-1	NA	TGTGCCAGTAGTATGCGGGGGAGCTACAATGAGCAGTTCTTC	CASSMRGSYNEQFF
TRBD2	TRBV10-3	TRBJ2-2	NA	TGTGCCATCGCCGCGGGGGGAGGCGGGGAGCTGTTTTTT	CAIAAGGGGELFF
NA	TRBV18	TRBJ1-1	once	TGTGCCAGCTCACCAATGTCAGGATCATCTCTCATGAACACTGAAGCTTTCTTT	CASSPMSGSSLMNTEAFF
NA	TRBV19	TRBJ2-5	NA	TGTGCCAGTAGTAACGTCGGCGGGCCTTTGCCAGAGACCCAGTACTTC	CASSNVGGPLPETQYF
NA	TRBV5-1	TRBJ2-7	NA	TGCGCCAGCAGCCGGGACGGAACCTACGAGCAGTACTTC	CASSRDGTYEQYF
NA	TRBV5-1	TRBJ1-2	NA	TGCGCCAGCAGCTTGGATCCGATGAACTATGGCTACACCTTC	CASSLDPMNYGYTF
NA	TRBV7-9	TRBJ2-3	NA	TGTGCCAGCAGCCCGCGTATGGGGAGAGGCCTCACAGATACGCAGTATTTT	CASSPRMGRGLTDTQYF
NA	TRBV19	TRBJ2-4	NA	TGTGCCAGTAGGTCCCGGGACCGAGAAAACATTCAGTACTTC	CASRSRDRENIQYF
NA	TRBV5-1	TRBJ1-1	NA	TGCGCCAGCAGCTTGCACCCTGAAACAGGGCTAGGAACTGAAGCTTTCTTT	CASSLHPETGLGTEAFF
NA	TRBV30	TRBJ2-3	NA	TGTGCCTGGAGCACACGGGGGACACGAAGCACAGATACGCAGTATTTT	CAWSTRGTRSTDTQYF
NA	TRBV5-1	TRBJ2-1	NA	TGCGCCAGCAGCATACCGACCGGGACCAATGAGCAGTTCTTC	CASSIPTGTNEQFF
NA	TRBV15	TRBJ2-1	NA	TGTGCCACCAGCGGGGAAAACCTCCCCTCGCAGTTCTTC	CATSGENLPSQFF
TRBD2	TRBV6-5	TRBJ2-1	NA	TGTGCCATATCCCCCACTAGCGGACACTACAATGAGCAGTTCTTC	CAISPTSGHYNEQFF